A selection of T cell receptor beta chains follows, all from one sample in a study of Ad26.COV2.S vaccination and SARS-CoV-2 variants. Using immunoSEQ multiplex PCR, the repertoire was profiled, and TCRdb retains in-frame clones only, with some absent. The sample carries over 400,000 clones, roughly nine tenths recorded once. The material sequenced was peripheral blood, taken in a trial of Ad26.COV2.S vaccine versus placebo. All receptors derive from a person between 18 and 60 years old who received the Ad26.COV2.S COVID-19 vaccine or a placebo. Each CDR3 is given with its conserved first and last residue. Each record gives: J gene, V gene, CDR3 protein.

TRBJ2-1 TRBV4-2 CASSQSPSGRIDEQFF
TRBJ2-6 TRBV7-3 CASSLLRAGANVLTF
TRBJ1-2 TRBV3-1/TRBV3-2 CASSVRGTGDGYTF
TRBJ1-6 TRBV9 CASSASVGTDYNSPLHF
TRBJ2-2 TRBV5-5 CASSPQDFRELFF
TRBJ2-5 TRBV28 CASSLRIIAGVRETQYF
TRBJ2-3 TRBV4-3 CASSQDWGSESTDTQYF
TRBJ1-1 TRBV10-2 CASGGGWGDTEAFF
TRBJ2-3 TRBV4-3 CASSQGQVTDTQYF
TRBJ2-4 TRBV7-3 CASSPTGSDIQYF
TRBJ1-3 TRBV7-3 CASSPGIGNTIYF
TRBJ2-1 TRBV5-1 CASSWTTGTGYNEQFF